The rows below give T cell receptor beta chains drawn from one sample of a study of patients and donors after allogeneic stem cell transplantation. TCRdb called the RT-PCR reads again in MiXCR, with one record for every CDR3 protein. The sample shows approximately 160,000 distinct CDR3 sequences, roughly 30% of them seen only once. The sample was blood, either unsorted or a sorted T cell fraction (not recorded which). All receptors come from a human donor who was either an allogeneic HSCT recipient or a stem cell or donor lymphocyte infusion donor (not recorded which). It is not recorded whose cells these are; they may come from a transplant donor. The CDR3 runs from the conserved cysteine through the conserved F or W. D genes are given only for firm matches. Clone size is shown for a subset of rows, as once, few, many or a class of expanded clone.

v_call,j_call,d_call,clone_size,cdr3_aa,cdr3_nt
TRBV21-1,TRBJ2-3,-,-,CARGGTLLSDTQYF,TGTGCCAGAGGAGGGACTTTGCTATCAGATACGCAGTATTTT
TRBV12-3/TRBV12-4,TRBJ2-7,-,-,CASLMVEFPYEQYF,TGTGCCAGTTTGATGGTTGAGTTTCCCTACGAGCAGTACTTC
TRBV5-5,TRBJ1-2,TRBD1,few,CASSFGQGYYGYTF,TGTGCCAGCAGCTTTGGACAGGGTTACTATGGCTACACCTTC
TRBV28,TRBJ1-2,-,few,CASSLLPLPGYTF,TGTGCCAGCAGTTTATTACCCCTACCGGGCTACACCTTC
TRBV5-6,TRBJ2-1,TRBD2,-,CASGSHSGAEFF,TGTGCCAGCGGATCCCATAGCGGGGCTGAGTTCTTC
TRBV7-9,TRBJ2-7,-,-,CASSHEGRTYEQYF,TGTGCCAGCAGCCACGAGGGTAGGACCTACGAGCAGTACTTC
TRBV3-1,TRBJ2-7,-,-,CASSPPGPLGGYEQYF,TGTGCCAGCAGCCCCCCGGGACCCCTCGGGGGCTACGAGCAGTACTTC
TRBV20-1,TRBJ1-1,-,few,CSARRMNTEAFF,TGCAGTGCCAGAAGGATGAACACTGAAGCTTTCTTT
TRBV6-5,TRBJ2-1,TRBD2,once,CASSMLAGGPLNEQFF,TGTGCCAGCAGTATGCTAGCGGGAGGGCCTTTGAATGAGCAGTTCTTC
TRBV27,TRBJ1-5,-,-,CASSSGDFRGPQHF,TGTGCCAGCAGTTCAGGGGACTTTAGGGGGCCCCAGCATTTT
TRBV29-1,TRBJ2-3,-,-,CSVEYEGRITDTQYF,TGCAGCGTTGAATATGAGGGCAGGATTACAGATACGCAGTATTTT
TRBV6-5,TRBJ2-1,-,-,CATIRDSPGREQFF,TGTGCCACCATCCGGGACTCCCCAGGACGGGAGCAGTTCTTC
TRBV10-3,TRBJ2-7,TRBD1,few,CAIRLDRVYNEQYF,TGTGCCATCAGATTGGACAGGGTATACAACGAGCAGTACTTC
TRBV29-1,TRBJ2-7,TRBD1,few,CSVAWTGRTYEQYF,TGCAGCGTCGCCTGGACAGGGAGAACCTACGAGCAGTACTTC
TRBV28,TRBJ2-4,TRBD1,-,CASSTSRGQGNIQYF,TGTGCCAGCAGTACTTCCAGGGGGCAGGGAAACATTCAGTACTTC
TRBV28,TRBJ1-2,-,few,CASSPLSYSNYGYTF,TGTGCCAGCAGTCCCCTCAGCTACTCTAACTATGGCTACACCTTC
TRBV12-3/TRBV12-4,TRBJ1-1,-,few,CASSLEGVGNTEAFF,TGTGCCAGCAGTTTAGAGGGGGTGGGGAACACTGAAGCTTTCTTT
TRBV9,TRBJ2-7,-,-,CASSVDPGLPYEQYF,TGTGCCAGCAGCGTAGATCCGGGACTTCCCTACGAGCAGTACTTC
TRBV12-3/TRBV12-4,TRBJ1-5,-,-,CASSSSPRGGNQPQHF,TGTGCCAGCAGTTCCTCGCCCAGGGGAGGCAATCAGCCCCAGCATTTT